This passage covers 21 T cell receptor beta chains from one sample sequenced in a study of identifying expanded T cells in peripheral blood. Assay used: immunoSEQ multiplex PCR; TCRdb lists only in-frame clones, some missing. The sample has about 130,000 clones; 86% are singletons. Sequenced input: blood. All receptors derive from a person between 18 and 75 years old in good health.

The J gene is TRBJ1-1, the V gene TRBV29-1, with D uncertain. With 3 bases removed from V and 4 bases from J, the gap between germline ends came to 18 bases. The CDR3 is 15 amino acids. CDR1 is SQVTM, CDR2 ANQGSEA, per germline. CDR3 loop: CSVDVSSYRGTEAFF. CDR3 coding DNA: TGCAGCGTTGACGTCTCTAGCTACCGGGGCACTGAAGCTTTCTTT.

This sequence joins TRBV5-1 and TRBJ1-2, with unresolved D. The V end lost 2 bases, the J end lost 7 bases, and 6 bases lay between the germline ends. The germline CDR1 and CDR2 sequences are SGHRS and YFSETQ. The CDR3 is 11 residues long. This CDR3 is CASSFNGGYTF. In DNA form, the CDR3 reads TGCGCCAGCAGCTTCAATGGTGGCTACACCTTC.

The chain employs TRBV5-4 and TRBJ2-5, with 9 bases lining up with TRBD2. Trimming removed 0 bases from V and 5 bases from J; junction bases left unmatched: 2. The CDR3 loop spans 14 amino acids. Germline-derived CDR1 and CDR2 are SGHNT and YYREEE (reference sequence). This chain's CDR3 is CASSLVREGETQYF. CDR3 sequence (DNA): TGTGCCAGCAGCTTGGTGCGGGAGGGTGAGACCCAGTACTTC.

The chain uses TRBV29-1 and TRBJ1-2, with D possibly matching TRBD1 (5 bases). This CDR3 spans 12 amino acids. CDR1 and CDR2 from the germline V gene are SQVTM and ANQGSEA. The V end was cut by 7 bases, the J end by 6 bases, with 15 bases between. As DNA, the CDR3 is TGCAGCGCTTCCCGGGGGTCGGATGGCTACACCTTC. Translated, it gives CSASRGSDGYTF.

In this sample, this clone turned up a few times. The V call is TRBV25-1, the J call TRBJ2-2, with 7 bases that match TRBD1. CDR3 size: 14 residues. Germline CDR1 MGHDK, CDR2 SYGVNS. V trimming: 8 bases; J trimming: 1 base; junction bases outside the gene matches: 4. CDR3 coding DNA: TGTGCCAGCCGAGGGACAGAGAACACCGGGGAGCTGTTTTTT. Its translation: CASRGTENTGELFF.

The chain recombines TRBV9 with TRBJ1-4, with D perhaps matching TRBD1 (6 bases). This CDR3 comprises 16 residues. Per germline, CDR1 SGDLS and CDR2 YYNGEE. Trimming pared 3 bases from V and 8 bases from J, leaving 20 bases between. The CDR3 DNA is TGTGCCAGCAGCGCGACAGACGGCAGGGGAGGCGAAAAACTGTTTTTT. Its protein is CASSATDGRGGEKLFF.

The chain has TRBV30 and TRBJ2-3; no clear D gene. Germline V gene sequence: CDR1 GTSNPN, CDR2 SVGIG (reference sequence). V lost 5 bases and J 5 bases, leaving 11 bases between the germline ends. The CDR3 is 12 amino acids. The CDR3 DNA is TGTGCCTGGGGGTCGTCTGGAGATACGCAGTATTTT. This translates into CAWGSSGDTQYF.

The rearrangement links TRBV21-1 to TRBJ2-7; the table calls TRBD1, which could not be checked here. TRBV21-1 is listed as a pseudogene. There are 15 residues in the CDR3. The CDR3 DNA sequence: TGTGCCAGCAGCCCAAAGGCGGACAGACCCTACGAGCAGTACTTC. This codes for CASSPKADRPYEQYF.

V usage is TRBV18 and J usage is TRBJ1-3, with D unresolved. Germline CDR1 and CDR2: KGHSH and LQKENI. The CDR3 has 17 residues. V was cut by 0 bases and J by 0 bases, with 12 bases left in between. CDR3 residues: CASSPPTYPLSGNTIYF. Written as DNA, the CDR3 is TGTGCCAGCTCACCACCGACTTACCCACTCTCTGGAAACACCATATATTTT.

In nucleotides, the CDR3 is TGTGCCAGCAGCTTAGACGGTTGGAAAAAACTGTTTTTT. Encoded protein: CASSLDGWKKLFF. V usage is TRBV7-6 and J usage is TRBJ1-4; no definite D call. Germline-derived CDR1 and CDR2 are SGHVS and FNYEAQ. The ends were cut back, 1 base at V and 9 bases at J, with 9 bases in the middle. CDR3 length: 13 amino acids. Full variable domain (missing parts from reference TRBV7-6 and TRBJ1-4): GAGVSQSPRYKVTKRGQDVALRCDPISGHVSLYWYRQALGQGPEFLTYFNYEAQQDKSGLPNDRFSAERPEGSISTLTIQRTEQRDSAMYRCASSLDGWKKLFFGSGTQLSVL.

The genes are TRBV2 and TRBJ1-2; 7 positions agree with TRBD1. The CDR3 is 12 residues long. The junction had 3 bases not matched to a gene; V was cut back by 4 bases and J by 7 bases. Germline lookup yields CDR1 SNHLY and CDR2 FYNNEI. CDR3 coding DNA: TGTGCCAGCAGTGGACAGGGATTTGGCTACACCTTC. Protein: CASSGQGFGYTF.

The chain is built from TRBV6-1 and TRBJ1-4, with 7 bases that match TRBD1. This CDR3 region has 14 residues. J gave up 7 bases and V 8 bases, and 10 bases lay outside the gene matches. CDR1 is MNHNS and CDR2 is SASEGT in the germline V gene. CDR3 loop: CASLRGLSGEKLFF. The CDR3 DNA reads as TGTGCCAGCTTGAGGGGGCTGAGCGGTGAAAAACTGTTTTTT.

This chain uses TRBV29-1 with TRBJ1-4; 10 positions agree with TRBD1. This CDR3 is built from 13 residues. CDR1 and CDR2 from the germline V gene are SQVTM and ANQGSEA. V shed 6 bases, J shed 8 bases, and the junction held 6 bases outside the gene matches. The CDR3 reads CSVGTGVREKLFF. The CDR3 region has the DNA TGCAGCGTGGGGACAGGGGTGAGAGAAAAACTGTTTTTT.

The DNA for the CDR3 is TGTGCCAGCCATGCGGTGTACGAGCAGTACTTC. Amino acid sequence: CASHAVYEQYF. The chain has TRBV7-9 and TRBJ2-7; D unresolved. CDR3 length: 11 residues. The germline V and J ends were trimmed by 8 bases and 4 bases, with 9 bases remaining between them. Looked up from germline, CDR1 is SEHNR and CDR2 is FQNEAQ (reference sequence).

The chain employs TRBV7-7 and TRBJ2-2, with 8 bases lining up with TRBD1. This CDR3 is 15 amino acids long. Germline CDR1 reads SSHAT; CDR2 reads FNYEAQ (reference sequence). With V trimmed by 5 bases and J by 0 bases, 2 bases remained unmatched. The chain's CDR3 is CASSLRGPNTGELFF. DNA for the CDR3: TGTGCCAGCAGCCTCAGGGGGCCGAACACCGGGGAGCTGTTTTTT.

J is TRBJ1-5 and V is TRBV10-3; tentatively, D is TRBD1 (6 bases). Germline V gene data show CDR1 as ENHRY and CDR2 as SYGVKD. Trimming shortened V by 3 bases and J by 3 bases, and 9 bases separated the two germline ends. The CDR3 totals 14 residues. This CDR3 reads CAISDAGDNQPQHF. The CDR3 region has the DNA TGTGCCATCAGTGACGCAGGGGACAATCAGCCCCAGCATTTT.

Here the CDR3 reads CASSLQPTGNIQYF. The CDR3 DNA sequence: TGTGCCAGCAGCTTGCAGCCTACTGGAAACATTCAGTACTTC. This chain joins TRBV7-9 and TRBJ2-4; D is ambiguous. The CDR3 runs 14 residues. V gave up 3 bases and J gave up 6 bases, with 12 bases separating them. Germline CDR1 SEHNR, CDR2 FQNEAQ (reference sequence).

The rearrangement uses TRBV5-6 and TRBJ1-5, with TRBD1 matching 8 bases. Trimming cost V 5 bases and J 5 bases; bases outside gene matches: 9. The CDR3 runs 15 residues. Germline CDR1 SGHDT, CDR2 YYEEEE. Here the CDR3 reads CASSWTGNWDQPQHF. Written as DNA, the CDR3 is TGTGCCAGCAGTTGGACAGGGAATTGGGATCAGCCCCAGCATTTT.

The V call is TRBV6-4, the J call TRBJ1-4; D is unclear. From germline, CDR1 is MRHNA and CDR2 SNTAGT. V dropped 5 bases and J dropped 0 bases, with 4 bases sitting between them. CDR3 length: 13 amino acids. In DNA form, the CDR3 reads TGTGCCAGCAGTCCCACAACTAATGAAAAACTGTTTTTT. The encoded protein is CASSPTTNEKLFF.

CDR3 loop: CASSGGLAGGSHNEQFF. In DNA, the CDR3 is TGTGCCAGCAGCGGAGGTCTAGCGGGAGGGTCCCACAATGAGCAGTTCTTC. J is TRBJ2-1 and V is TRBV9; TRBD2 matches 12 bases. The CDR3 runs 17 residues. J gave up 5 bases and V 3 bases, and 9 bases lay outside the gene matches. Germline CDR1 SGDLS, CDR2 YYNGEE.

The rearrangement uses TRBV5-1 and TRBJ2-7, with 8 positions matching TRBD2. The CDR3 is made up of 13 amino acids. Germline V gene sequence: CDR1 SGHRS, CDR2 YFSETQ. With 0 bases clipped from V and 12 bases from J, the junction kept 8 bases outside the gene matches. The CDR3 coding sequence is TGCGCCAGCAGCTTGGAGGGTAGCGGGAACCTGTACTTC. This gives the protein CASSLEGSGNLYF.